This entry lists 7 T cell receptor beta chains sequenced from one sample in a study of prognosis after radiotherapy for stage I lung cancer. By two-round multiplex PCR, the TCR beta CDR3 was amplified from genomic DNA. The authors ran first-round PCR with primers specific to each TRBV and TRBJ gene. TCRdb passed the multiplex PCR reads through MiXCR, listing each CDR3 protein once. The sample gives about 12,000 distinct CDR3 sequences, 43% of which show up once; approximately 40% is in the top ten. The sequencing here drew on PBMCs, taken before or after stereotactic body radiation therapy (not recorded which). The receptors stem from a donor over 45 with non-small cell lung cancer.

This clonotype rates as medium-sized (0.01 to 0.1%). The chain carries TRBV2 and TRBJ2-7; D may match TRBD1 or TRBD2 (5 bases each). This CDR3 has 12 residues. Deletions cut 5 bases from V and 5 bases from J, with 10 bases between. CDR1 is SNHLY, CDR2 FYNNEI, per germline. CDR3 nucleotides: TGTGCCAGCAGTTCCGGGACGGACGAGCAGTACTTC. Translation: CASSSGTDEQYF.

This clonotype is medium-sized in the sample. The rearrangement links TRBV27 to TRBJ1-2, with TRBD1 matching over 8 bases. The CDR3 sequence is 13 residues long. Germline V gene lookup returns CDR1 MNHEY and CDR2 SMNVEV (reference sequence). Trimming removed 9 bases from V and 4 bases from J; junction bases left unmatched: 7. This CDR3 reads CASSQGAGYGYTF. The CDR3 nucleotides read TGTGCCAGTAGCCAGGGGGCTGGCTATGGCTACACCTTC.

About this clonotype itself: This may be a read error: a much more frequent sequence differs by one nucleotide. J is TRBJ2-7 and V is TRBV6-1; TRBD2 agrees at 7 bases. This CDR3 is built from 15 residues. Germline lookup yields CDR1 MNHNS and CDR2 SASEGT. Trimming cost V 8 bases and J 0 bases; bases outside gene matches: 10. The CDR3 sequence: CASWFTSASSYEQYF. CDR3 nucleotides: TGTGCCAGCTGGTTTACTAGCGCGAGCTCCTACGAGCAGTACTTC.

Many counts were recorded for this clonotype. The rearrangement uses TRBV2 and TRBJ2-4, with D perhaps matching TRBD1 (5 bases). This CDR3 is built from 14 residues. V was clipped by 7 bases and J by 0 bases, with 10 bases between them. CDR1 and CDR2 from the germline V gene are SNHLY and FYNNEI. The CDR3 bases are TGTGCCAGCATAGGGGATCTAGCCAAAAACATTCAGTACTTC. Protein: CASIGDLAKNIQYF.

J is TRBJ2-2 and V is TRBV28; TRBD2 might be the D (7 bases). Per germline, CDR1 MDHEN and CDR2 SYDVKM. Trimming removed 2 bases from V and 0 bases from J, with 13 bases in between. The CDR3 is 17 residues long. The CDR3 loop is CASSLPFGGPNTGELFF. CDR3 DNA sequence: TGTGCCAGCAGTTTACCGTTCGGGGGGCCGAACACCGGGGAGCTGTTTTTT.

This clonotype was observed a single time. Since a far larger clone is one base different, this is likely a read error. V is TRBV7-9 and J is TRBJ2-6, with D possibly matching TRBD1 (5 bases). This CDR3 contains 14 residues. Germline V CDR1 and CDR2: SEHNR, FQNEAQ (reference sequence). The CDR3 DNA sequence: TGTGCCAGCAGCTGGGGCTCTGGGGCCAAAGTCCTGACTTTC. This encodes CASSWGSGAKVLTF.

Ten or more counts support this clonotype. V and J are TRBV27 and TRBJ1-2; D gene unclear. The germline gives CDR1 MNHEY, CDR2 SMNVEV (reference sequence). The V and J ends lost 6 bases and 2 bases respectively, with 16 bases between them. This CDR3 has 15 residues. The CDR3: CASSPRVRPNYGYTF. As DNA, the CDR3 is TGTGCCAGCAGCCCCCGCGTCAGACCCAACTATGGCTACACCTTC.